Below, 10 T cell receptor beta chains from the same sample are listed, as sequenced in a study of technical replicates of blood from a few donors. Generated by immunoSEQ multiplex PCR, the TCRdb table keeps only in-frame clones and is missing some. Of approximately 79,000 clones in the sample, around 90% were seen once. Sequencing was carried out using T cells isolated from PBMCs. The receptors stem from a human donor in good health.

The chain recombines TRBV27 with TRBJ1-4; 7 bases fit TRBD1. From germline, CDR1 is MNHEY and CDR2 SMNVEV (reference sequence). This CDR3 region has 14 residues. Trimming removed 6 bases from V and 6 bases from J; junction bases left unmatched: 7. The CDR3 here is CASRIGTAYEKLFF. In nucleotides, the CDR3 is TGTGCCAGCAGAATTGGGACAGCGTATGAAAAACTGTTTTTT.

V and J are TRBV28 and TRBJ2-2; maybe TRBD2 (6 bases). Germline values: CDR1 MDHEN, CDR2 SYDVKM. This CDR3 is built from 16 residues. V was pared by 6 bases and J by 1 base, with 15 bases between. The CDR3 DNA reads TGTGCCAGCAGGCCTAGCGCCCTTGGGAACACCGGGGAGCTGTTTTTT. This gives the protein CASRPSALGNTGELFF.

The rearrangement links TRBV9 to TRBJ2-7, with 9 bases identical to TRBD2. Germline V lookup: CDR1 SGDLS, CDR2 YYNGEE. The trim removed 0 bases at V and 6 bases at J, leaving 7 bases unmatched. This CDR3 spans 15 amino acids. CDR3 coding DNA: TGTGCCAGCAGCGTAGGGCTAGCGGGATGGGGCGAGCAGTACTTC. Translated: CASSVGLAGWGEQYF.

This sequence joins TRBV6-1 and TRBJ2-7, with D tentatively TRBD1 (5 bases). V gave up 5 bases and J gave up 3 bases, with 14 bases separating them. CDR1 is MNHNS, CDR2 SASEGT, per germline. This CDR3 has 14 amino acids. The CDR3 bases are TGTGCCAGCAGTCAGGGCCTGAAACACTACGAGCAGTACTTC. The encoded protein is CASSQGLKHYEQYF.

V and J are TRBV27 and TRBJ1-1, with TRBD1 matching 12 bases. Trimming cost V 4 bases and J 7 bases; bases outside gene matches: 4. CDR3 length: 14 amino acids. The germline CDR1 and CDR2 sequences are MNHEY and SMNVEV (reference sequence). In DNA form, the CDR3 reads TGTGCCAGCAGTTCCGGGACAGGGGGCCTTGAAGCTTTCTTT. Translating gives CASSSGTGGLEAFF.

The chain employs TRBV6-1 and TRBJ1-5, with D tentatively TRBD1 (6 bases). CDR1 is MNHNS and CDR2 is SASEGT in the germline V gene. Trimming removed 5 bases at V and 3 bases at J, with 14 bases between. The CDR3 extends over 15 amino acids. CDR3 sequence reads: CASSLDRQHNQPQHF. The CDR3 nucleotides read TGTGCCAGCAGTTTGGACAGACAACACAATCAGCCCCAGCATTTT.

The chain has TRBV6-5 and TRBJ2-7; weak D call: TRBD2 (6 bases). There are 12 residues in the CDR3. Germline V gives CDR1 MNHEY, CDR2 SVGAGI. V gave up 5 bases and J gave up 3 bases, with 8 bases separating them. The CDR3 protein is CASSGDFYEQYF. The CDR3 coding sequence is TGTGCCAGCAGTGGGGACTTCTACGAGCAGTACTTC.

The CDR3 region is CASSQPGNYGYTF. CDR3 in DNA: TGTGCCAGTAGTCAACCAGGGAACTATGGCTACACCTTC. The rearrangement uses TRBV19 and TRBJ1-2, with D possibly TRBD1 on 5 matching bases. Between the trimmed V and J ends, which lost 5 bases and 2 bases, there was a span of 9 bases. The CDR3 runs to 13 residues. From germline, CDR1 is LNHDA and CDR2 SQIVND (reference sequence). The whole variable domain, filled in from reference TRBV19 and TRBJ1-2, reads DGGITQSPKYLFRKEGQNVTLSCEQNLNHDAMYWYRQDPGQGLRLIYYSQIVNDFQKGDIAEGYSVSREKKESFPLTVTSAQKNPTAFYLCASSQPGNYGYTFGSGTRLTVV.

In regard to this clone: Other DNA variants within this sample encode the same CDR3. The V gene is TRBV28, the J gene TRBJ1-5, with unresolved D. CDR1 and CDR2 (germline): MDHEN, SYDVKM. CDR3 size: 14 residues. The V end lost 2 bases, the J end lost 4 bases, and 9 bases lay between the germline ends. This CDR3 is CASSLPGSNQPQHF. CDR3 coding DNA: TGTGCCAGCAGTTTACCGGGGTCAAATCAGCCCCAGCATTTT.

The V gene is TRBV6-5, the J gene TRBJ1-2, with a possible D match to TRBD1 (5 bases). Trimming took off 5 bases at V and 7 bases at J, with 11 bases between the two ends. The CDR3 loop spans 12 amino acids. Germline values: CDR1 MNHEY, CDR2 SVGAGI. CDR3 DNA: TGTGCCAGCAGTCCAGACAGTCGTGGCTACACCTTC. It encodes CASSPDSRGYTF.